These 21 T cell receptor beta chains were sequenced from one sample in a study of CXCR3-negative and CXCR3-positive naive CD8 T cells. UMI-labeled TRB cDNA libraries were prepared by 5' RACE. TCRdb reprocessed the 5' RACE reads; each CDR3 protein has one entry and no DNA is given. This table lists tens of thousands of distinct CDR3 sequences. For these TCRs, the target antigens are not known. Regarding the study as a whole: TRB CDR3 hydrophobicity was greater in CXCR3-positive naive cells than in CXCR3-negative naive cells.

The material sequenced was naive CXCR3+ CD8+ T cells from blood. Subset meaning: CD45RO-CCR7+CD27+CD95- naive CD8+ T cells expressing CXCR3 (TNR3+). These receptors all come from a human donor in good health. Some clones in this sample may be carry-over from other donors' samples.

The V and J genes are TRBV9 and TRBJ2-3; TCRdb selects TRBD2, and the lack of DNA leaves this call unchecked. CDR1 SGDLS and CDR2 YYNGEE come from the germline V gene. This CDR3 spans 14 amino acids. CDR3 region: CASSVDGTTDTQYF.

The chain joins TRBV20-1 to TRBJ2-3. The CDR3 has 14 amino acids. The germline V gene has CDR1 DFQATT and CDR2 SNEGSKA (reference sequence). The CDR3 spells CSAENLAHTDTQYF.

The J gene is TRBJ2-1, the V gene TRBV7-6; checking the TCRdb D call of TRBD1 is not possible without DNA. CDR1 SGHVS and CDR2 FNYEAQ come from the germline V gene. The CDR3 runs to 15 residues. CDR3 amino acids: CASSFSYGGGNEQFF.

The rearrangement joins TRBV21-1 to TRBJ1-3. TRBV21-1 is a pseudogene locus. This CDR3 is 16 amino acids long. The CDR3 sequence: CASSKADGFSGNTIYF.

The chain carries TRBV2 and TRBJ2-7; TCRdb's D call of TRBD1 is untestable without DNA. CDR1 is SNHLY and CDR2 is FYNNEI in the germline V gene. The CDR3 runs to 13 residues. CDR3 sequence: CASMGGPSYEQYF.

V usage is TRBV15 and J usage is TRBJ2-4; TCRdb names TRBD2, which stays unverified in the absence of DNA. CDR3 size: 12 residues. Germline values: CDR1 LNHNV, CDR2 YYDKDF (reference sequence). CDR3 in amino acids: CATSRREGIQYF.

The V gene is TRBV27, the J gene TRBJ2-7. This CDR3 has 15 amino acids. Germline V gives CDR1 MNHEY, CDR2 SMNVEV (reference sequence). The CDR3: CASSLSIGRTYEQYF.

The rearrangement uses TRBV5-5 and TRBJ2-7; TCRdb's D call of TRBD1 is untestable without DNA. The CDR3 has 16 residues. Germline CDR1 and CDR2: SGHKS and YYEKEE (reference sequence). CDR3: CASSLVWVAGANEQYF.

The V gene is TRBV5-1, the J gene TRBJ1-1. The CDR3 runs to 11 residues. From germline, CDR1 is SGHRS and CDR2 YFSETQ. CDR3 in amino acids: CASQENTEAFF. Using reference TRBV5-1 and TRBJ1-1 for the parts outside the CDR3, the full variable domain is KAGVTQTPRYLIKTRGQQVTLSCSPISGHRSVSWYQQTPGQGLQFLFEYFSETQRNKGNFPGRFSGRQFSNSRSEMNVSTLELGDSALYLCASQENTEAFFGQGTRLTVV.

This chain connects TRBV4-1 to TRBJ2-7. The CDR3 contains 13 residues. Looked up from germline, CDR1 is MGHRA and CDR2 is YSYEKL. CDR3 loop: CASSQDLFYEQYF.

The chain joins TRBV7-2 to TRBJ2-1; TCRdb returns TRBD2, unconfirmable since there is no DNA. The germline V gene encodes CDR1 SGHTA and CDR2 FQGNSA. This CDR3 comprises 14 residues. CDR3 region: CASSFGGAYNEQFF.

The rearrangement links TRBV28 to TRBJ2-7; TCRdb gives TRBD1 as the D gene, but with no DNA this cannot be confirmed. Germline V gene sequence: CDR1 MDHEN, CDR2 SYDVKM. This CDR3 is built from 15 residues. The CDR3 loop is CAIHSAGTGIHEQYF. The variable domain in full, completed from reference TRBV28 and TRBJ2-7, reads DVKVTQSSRYLVKRTGEKVFLECVQDMDHENMFWYRQDPGLGLRLIYFSYDVKMKEKGDIPEGYSVSREKKERFSLILESASTNQTSMYLCAIHSAGTGIHEQYFGPGTRLTVT.

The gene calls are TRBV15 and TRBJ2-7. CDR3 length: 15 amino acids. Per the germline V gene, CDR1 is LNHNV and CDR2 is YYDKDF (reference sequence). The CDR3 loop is CATGRDTGGSYEQYF.

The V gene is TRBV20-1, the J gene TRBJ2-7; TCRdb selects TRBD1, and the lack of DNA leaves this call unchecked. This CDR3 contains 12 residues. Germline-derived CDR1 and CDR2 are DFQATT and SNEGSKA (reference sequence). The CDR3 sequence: CSATGGSYEQYF.

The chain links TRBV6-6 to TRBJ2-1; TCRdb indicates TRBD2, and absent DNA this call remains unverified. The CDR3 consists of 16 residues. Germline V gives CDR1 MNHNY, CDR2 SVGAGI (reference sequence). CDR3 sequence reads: CASSYTLAGVGDEQFF.

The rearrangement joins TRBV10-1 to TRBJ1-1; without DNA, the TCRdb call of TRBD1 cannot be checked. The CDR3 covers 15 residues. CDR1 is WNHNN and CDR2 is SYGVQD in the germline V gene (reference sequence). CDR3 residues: CASSVGQGPNTEAFF.

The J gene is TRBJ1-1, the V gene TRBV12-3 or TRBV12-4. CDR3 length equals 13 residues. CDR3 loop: CASSSDRNTEAFF.

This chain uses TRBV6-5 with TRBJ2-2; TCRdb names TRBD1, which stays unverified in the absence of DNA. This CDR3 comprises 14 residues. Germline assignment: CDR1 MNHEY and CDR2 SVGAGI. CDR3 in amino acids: CATERGAGTGELFF.

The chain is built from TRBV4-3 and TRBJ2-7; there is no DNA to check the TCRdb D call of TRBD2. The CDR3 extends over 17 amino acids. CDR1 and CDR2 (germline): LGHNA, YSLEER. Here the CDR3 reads CASNQGSSGGSIHEQYF.

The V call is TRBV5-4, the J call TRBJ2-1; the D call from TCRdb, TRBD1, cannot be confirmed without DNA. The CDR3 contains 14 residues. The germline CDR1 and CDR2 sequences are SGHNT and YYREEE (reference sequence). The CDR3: CASSLNVLQDREFF.

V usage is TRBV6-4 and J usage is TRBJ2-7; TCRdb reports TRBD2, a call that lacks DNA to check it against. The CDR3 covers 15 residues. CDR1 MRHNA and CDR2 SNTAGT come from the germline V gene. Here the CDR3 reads CASSPRVNQETEQYF.